This T cell receptor (beta chain) came from a study of blood T cell repertoires in COVID-19. No more than 2 weeks before study entry, exposed participants had met a case of COVID-19. Sequencing was performed with immunoSEQ multiplex PCR; in TCRdb, only in-frame clones are kept and a portion is missing. Found here are around 200,000 clones, 80% to 90% of them singletons; the top ten hold about 4%. V was clipped by 0 bases and J by 6 bases, with 13 bases between them. This CDR3 region has 14 residues. Germline V gene data show CDR1 as SGDLS and CDR2 as YYNGEE. Material for sequencing was PBMCs or T cells enriched from blood (not recorded which). This TCR was recovered from a woman aged 25 to 39 who had been exposed to COVID-19. The V and J genes are TRBV9 and TRBJ2-7; D may be TRBD1 (6 bases). Written as DNA, the CDR3 is TGTGCCAGCAGCGTAGGTTTGGGGGCCATCGAGCAGTACTTC. This encodes CASSVGLGAIEQYF.